This T cell receptor (beta chain) stems from a study of shared clonotypes between healthy human individuals. Here immunoSEQ multiplex PCR was the method, and the copy in TCRdb shows in-frame clones only, minus some. This table has about 2.4 million clones, roughly nine tenths appearing once. Trimming took off 1 base at V and 0 bases at J, with 23 bases between the two ends. Per germline, CDR1 LNHNV and CDR2 YYDKDF (reference sequence). The CDR3 sequence is 20 residues long. The TCR originated in a man younger than 30 in good health. The chain employs TRBV15 and TRBJ2-3; perhaps TRBD2 as D (6 bases). Sequencing was performed on naive CD4+ T cells sorted from blood. Subset described: CD45RA+ positively selected. The CDR3 DNA sequence: TGTGCCACCAGCAGAGCTCTCAGGGTCTGGCGGAGCGGGAGCACAGATACGCAGTATTTT. This sequence encodes CATSRALRVWRSGSTDTQYF.